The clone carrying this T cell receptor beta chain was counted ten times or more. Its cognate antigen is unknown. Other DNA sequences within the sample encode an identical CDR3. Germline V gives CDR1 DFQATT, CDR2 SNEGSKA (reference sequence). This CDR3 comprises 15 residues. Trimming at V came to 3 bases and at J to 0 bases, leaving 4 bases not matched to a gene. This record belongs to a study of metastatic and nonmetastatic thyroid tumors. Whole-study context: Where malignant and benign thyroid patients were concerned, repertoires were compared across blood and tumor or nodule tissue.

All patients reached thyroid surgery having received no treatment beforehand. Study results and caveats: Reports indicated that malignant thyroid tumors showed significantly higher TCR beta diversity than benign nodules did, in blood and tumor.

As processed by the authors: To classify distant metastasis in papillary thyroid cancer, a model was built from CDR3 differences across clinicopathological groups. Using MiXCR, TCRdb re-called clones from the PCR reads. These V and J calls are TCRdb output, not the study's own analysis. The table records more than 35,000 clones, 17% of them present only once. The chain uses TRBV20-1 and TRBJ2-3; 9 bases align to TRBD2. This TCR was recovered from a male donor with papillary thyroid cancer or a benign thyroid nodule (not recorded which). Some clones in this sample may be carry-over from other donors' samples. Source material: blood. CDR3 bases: TGCAGTGCTAGCGTAGCGGGAGAAAGCACAGATACGCAGTATTTT. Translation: CSASVAGESTDTQYF.